The rows below give T cell receptor beta chains drawn from one sample of a study of shared clonotypes between healthy human individuals. The protocol was immunoSEQ multiplex PCR, while the TCRdb copy is restricted to in-frame clones and leaves out a portion. Of 2,500,000 or so clones listed, around 90% are singletons. Material: naive CD4+ T cells from PBMCs. The receptors derive from a man aged 18 to 30 in good health. Some clones in this sample may be carry-over from other donors' samples. CDR3s include the opening cysteine and the closing phenylalanine or tryptophan. Each record gives: V gene, D gene, clone size, J gene, CDR3 length, CDR3 DNA, CDR3 protein. The D gene is left open where the match is weak. Where a row states a size, it is once, few, many or the class of an expanded clone; other rows omit it.

v_call: TRBV2; d_call: TRBD2; clone_size: -; j_call: TRBJ2-3; cdr3_length: 17; cdr3_nt: TGTGCCAGCAGAGTAGGGGGACTAGCGGGACGGACAGATACGCAGTATTTT; cdr3_aa: CASRVGGLAGRTDTQYF
v_call: TRBV5-1; d_call: -; clone_size: few; j_call: TRBJ1-1; cdr3_length: 14; cdr3_nt: TGCGCCAGCAGCTTGGCTAGAGTGAACACTGAAGCTTTCTTT; cdr3_aa: CASSLARVNTEAFF
v_call: TRBV9; d_call: TRBD2; clone_size: -; j_call: TRBJ2-2; cdr3_length: 17; cdr3_nt: TGTGCCAGCAGCGTAGGACTAGCGGGAGGTCGAACCGGGGAGCTGTTTTTT; cdr3_aa: CASSVGLAGGRTGELFF
v_call: TRBV28; d_call: TRBD2; clone_size: -; j_call: TRBJ2-3; cdr3_length: 18; cdr3_nt: TGTGCCAGCAGTTTGACTAGCGGGCCTGGGACTAGCACAGATACGCAGTATTTT; cdr3_aa: CASSLTSGPGTSTDTQYF
v_call: TRBV4-1; d_call: TRBD2; clone_size: -; j_call: TRBJ2-5; cdr3_length: 15; cdr3_nt: TGCGCCAGCAGCCAGGCCGGGGGGAGAGCGGAGACCCAGTACTTC; cdr3_aa: CASSQAGGRAETQYF
v_call: TRBV25-1; d_call: -; clone_size: once; j_call: TRBJ2-1; cdr3_length: 11; cdr3_nt: TGTGCCAGCAGTGGTTACAATGAGCAGTTCTTC; cdr3_aa: CASSGYNEQFF
v_call: TRBV7-2; d_call: TRBD1; clone_size: -; j_call: TRBJ2-1; cdr3_length: 16; cdr3_nt: TGTGCCAGCAGCTTTGAACCGGGGACAGGGGGAATTGAGCAGTTCTTC; cdr3_aa: CASSFEPGTGGIEQFF
v_call: TRBV15; d_call: -; clone_size: -; j_call: TRBJ1-2; cdr3_length: 15; cdr3_nt: TGTGCCACCAGCAACCGCCTGACCGGAGTTGCCGGCTACACCTTC; cdr3_aa: CATSNRLTGVAGYTF
v_call: TRBV5-4; d_call: -; clone_size: once; j_call: TRBJ1-2; cdr3_length: 16; cdr3_nt: TGTGCCAGCAGCTTGGCCATGGCACAGGCGGGTTATGGCTACACCTTC; cdr3_aa: CASSLAMAQAGYGYTF
v_call: TRBV12-5; d_call: -; clone_size: -; j_call: TRBJ1-5; cdr3_length: 13; cdr3_nt: TGTGCTAGTGGGCAGGGAAACGGTCAGCCCCAGCATTTT; cdr3_aa: CASGQGNGQPQHF
v_call: TRBV6-6; d_call: -; clone_size: -; j_call: TRBJ1-1; cdr3_length: 14; cdr3_nt: TGTGCCAGCAGTTATACTACGGGGGGGACTGAAGCTTTCTTT; cdr3_aa: CASSYTTGGTEAFF
v_call: TRBV6-5; d_call: -; clone_size: -; j_call: TRBJ1-2; cdr3_length: 15; cdr3_nt: TGTGCCAGCAGTTACACGTATAGGGAGACCTATGGCTACACCTTC; cdr3_aa: CASSYTYRETYGYTF
v_call: TRBV18; d_call: -; clone_size: -; j_call: TRBJ2-7; cdr3_length: 18; cdr3_nt: TGTGCCAGCTCACAAGGAAACTTAGGGACGGGCAACAACTACGAGCAGTACTTC; cdr3_aa: CASSQGNLGTGNNYEQYF
v_call: TRBV7-2; d_call: -; clone_size: -; j_call: TRBJ1-4; cdr3_length: 15; cdr3_nt: TGTGCCAGCAGCTTCGGGGCCCCAACTAATGAAAAACTGTTTTTT; cdr3_aa: CASSFGAPTNEKLFF
v_call: TRBV19; d_call: TRBD2; clone_size: -; j_call: TRBJ2-1; cdr3_length: 14; cdr3_nt: TGTGCCAGTGCTAGCGGGAGAGGCTACAATGAGCAGTTCTTC; cdr3_aa: CASASGRGYNEQFF
v_call: TRBV9; d_call: -; clone_size: -; j_call: TRBJ2-5; cdr3_length: 15; cdr3_nt: TGTGCCAGCAGCGTAGCTCCCCACGTCCAGGAGACCCAGTACTTC; cdr3_aa: CASSVAPHVQETQYF